This TCR beta chain comes out of a study of OX40 agonist ivuxolimab in advanced cancers. Study-level background: Patients undergoing dose escalation presented with hepatocellular carcinoma, melanoma, renal cell or head and neck cancer. Subjects had a mean age of about 65 years, with a range of roughly 20 to 79; more than 70% were male. Whole-study findings and limits: Certain nonresponders additionally had low normalized T-cell clonal expansion. Blood T cells, both CD4+ and CD8+, expanded clonally by week 6 at 0.1 to 3.0 mg/kg.

Notes on this clone: Its antigen remains unidentified.

Method: immunoSEQ multiplex PCR; TCRdb's copy keeps in-frame clones and lacks some. The sample carries some 73,000 clones, around 87% recorded once. V was shortened by 0 bases and J by 1 base, with 7 bases between the two germline ends. The CDR3 extends over 15 amino acids. CDR1 SGHAT and CDR2 FQNNGV come from the germline V gene. Sequenced material: CD4+ or CD8+ T cells sorted from blood, taken in a trial of the OX40 agonist ivuxolimab. The source of this sequence is an adult with an advanced solid tumor such as melanoma, head and neck, liver or kidney cancer. The gene calls are TRBV11-2 and TRBJ2-1; TRBD1 is a possible D gene (5 bases). CDR3 in DNA: TGTGCCAGCAGCTTAGACCAGGGATCCTACAATGAGCAGTTCTTC. This codes for CASSLDQGSYNEQFF. Variable domain in full (rest from reference TRBV11-2 and TRBJ2-1): EAGVAQSPRYKIIEKRQSVAFWCNPISGHATLYWYQQILGQGPKLLIQFQNNGVVDDSQLPKDRFSAERLKGVDSTLKIQPAKLEDSAVYLCASSLDQGSYNEQFFGPGTRLTVL.